This entry lists 10 T cell receptor beta chains sequenced from one sample in a study of T cell changes during pregnancy in multiple sclerosis. Method: immunoSEQ multiplex PCR; TCRdb's copy keeps in-frame clones and lacks some. Found here are tens of thousands of clones, under 95% of them singletons; the top ten hold approximately 0.71%. This material consisted of CD4+ T cells from peripheral blood mononuclear cells, taken in the third trimester of pregnancy. These receptors originate from a female donor in good health, enrolled as a control in a pregnancy study.

This chain joins TRBV29-1 and TRBJ2-3; a possible D gene is TRBD2 (6 bases). The CDR3 runs 12 residues. Germline lookup yields CDR1 SQVTM and CDR2 ANQGSEA. V lost 3 bases to trimming and J lost 6 bases, with 10 bases between them. The CDR3 coding sequence is TGCAGCGTTGATGCGGGGTTGGATACGCAGTATTTT. Encoded protein: CSVDAGLDTQYF.

The chain recombines TRBV7-3 with TRBJ1-2, with 8 bases aligning to TRBD1. V dropped 5 bases and J dropped 4; count of bases not matched to a gene: 9. The germline V gene has CDR1 SGHTA and CDR2 FQGTGA. The CDR3 is made up of 15 amino acids. CDR3 residues: CASSPRAGGGYGYTF. The CDR3 coding sequence is TGTGCCAGCAGCCCCCGAGCAGGGGGCGGCTATGGCTACACCTTC.

The rearrangement joins TRBV5-1 to TRBJ2-5, with 13 bases aligning to TRBD2. V shed 0 bases and J 4 bases; nucleotides not matched to a gene: 0. The germline CDR1 and CDR2 sequences are SGHRS and YFSETQ. The CDR3 runs to 15 residues. CDR3 residues: CASSLGLAGGETQYF. DNA for the CDR3: TGCGCCAGCAGCTTGGGACTAGCGGGGGGAGAGACCCAGTACTTC.

The count of this clone is one. The genes are TRBV2 and TRBJ1-5, with a weak D call TRBD1 (6 bases). CDR1 and CDR2 (germline): SNHLY, FYNNEI. V was clipped by 5 bases and J by 4 bases, with 9 bases between them. CDR3 size: 13 residues. This chain's CDR3 is CASSRQVNQPQHF. CDR3 sequence (DNA): TGTGCCAGCAGTCGACAGGTTAATCAGCCCCAGCATTTT.

V usage is TRBV19 and J usage is TRBJ1-1; D might be TRBD1 (5 bases). In germline, CDR1 is LNHDA, CDR2 SQIVND (reference sequence). This CDR3 has 12 amino acids. V lost 8 bases, J lost 1 base, and 8 bases lay in between. In nucleotides, the CDR3 is TGTGCCAGTCATCAGGGGAACACTGAAGCTTTCTTT. Its protein is CASHQGNTEAFF.

This chain connects TRBV5-1 to TRBJ1-2, with D uncertain. Per the germline V gene, CDR1 is SGHRS and CDR2 is YFSETQ. V was clipped by 4 bases and J by 6 bases, with 16 bases between them. This CDR3 is 14 amino acids long. The CDR3: CASSRSGGRNGYTF. The CDR3 DNA is TGCGCCAGCAGCCGATCCGGAGGGAGGAATGGCTACACCTTC. The whole variable domain, filled in from reference TRBV5-1 and TRBJ1-2, reads KAGVTQTPRYLIKTRGQQVTLSCSPISGHRSVSWYQQTPGQGLQFLFEYFSETQRNKGNFPGRFSGRQFSNSRSEMNVSTLELGDSALYLCASSRSGGRNGYTFGSGTRLTVV.

The chain carries TRBV4-1 and TRBJ2-3; 7 positions agree with TRBD2. V shed 1 base, J shed 3 bases, and the junction held 10 bases outside the gene matches. The CDR3 is 17 amino acids. CDR1 is MGHRA, CDR2 YSYEKL, per germline. The CDR3 is CASSQGLSGKATDTQYF. The CDR3 DNA reads as TGCGCCAGCAGCCAAGGGCTGAGCGGGAAGGCTACAGATACGCAGTATTTT.

The V and J genes are TRBV4-1 and TRBJ2-6; TRBD1 matches at 9 bases. The CDR3 has 18 residues. The V gene end was trimmed by 4 bases and the J gene end by 0 bases; junction bases not matched to a gene: 7. The germline gives CDR1 MGHRA, CDR2 YSYEKL. CDR3 sequence reads: CASSRRQGGYSGANVLTF. The CDR3 nucleotides read TGCGCCAGCAGCCGTCGACAGGGGGGGTACTCTGGGGCCAACGTCCTGACTTTC.

This chain connects TRBV6-4 to TRBJ2-6; possibly TRBD1 for D (6 bases). V was clipped by 6 bases and J by 1 base, with 7 bases between them. The CDR3 covers 14 residues. Per germline, CDR1 MRHNA and CDR2 SNTAGT. CDR3 in amino acids: CASSGQSGANVLTF. The CDR3 coding sequence is TGTGCCAGCAGCGGACAGTCTGGGGCCAACGTCCTGACTTTC.

The chain carries TRBV19 and TRBJ2-5; no clear D gene. The CDR3 loop spans 13 amino acids. Per germline, CDR1 LNHDA and CDR2 SQIVND (reference sequence). With 1 base removed from V and 5 bases from J, the gap between germline ends came to 8 bases. This CDR3 reads CASSIGGSETQYF. The CDR3, as DNA: TGTGCCAGTAGTATAGGAGGCTCGGAGACCCAGTACTTC. The whole variable domain, filled in from reference TRBV19 and TRBJ2-5, reads DGGITQSPKYLFRKEGQNVTLSCEQNLNHDAMYWYRQDPGQGLRLIYYSQIVNDFQKGDIAEGYSVSREKKESFPLTVTSAQKNPTAFYLCASSIGGSETQYFGPGTRLLVL.